This is a list of T cell receptor beta chains from one sample in a study of technical replicates of blood from several donors. Only in-frame clones appear in the TCRdb table, and some are missing; sequencing was by immunoSEQ multiplex PCR. Among tens of thousands of clones listed, about 95% were seen once. The sequenced sample consisted of T cells isolated from PBMCs. The source of these receptors is a human donor in good health. The CDR3 runs from the conserved cysteine through the conserved F or W. Fields, in order: clone size, V gene, D gene, J gene, CDR3 DNA, CDR3 protein. The D gene is left open where the match is weak. Where a row states a size, it is once, few, many or the class of an expanded clone; other rows omit it.

>.|TRBV29-1|TRBD1|TRBJ1-1
TGCAGCGTTGAATTGGACAGGGAGGACAATGAAGCTTTCTTT
CSVELDREDNEAFF
>.|TRBV4-1|TRBD1|TRBJ2-5
TGCGCCAGCAGCCCCAAGGGACAGCAAGAGACCCAGTACTTC
CASSPKGQQETQYF
>.|TRBV6-5|TRBD1|TRBJ1-2
TGTGCCAGCAGTTGGACCGGGACAGGGGGCTATGGCTACACCTTC
CASSWTGTGGYGYTF
>.|TRBV18|.|TRBJ1-1
TGTGCCAGCTCACCACTTCAGGGTCTGAACACTGAAGCTTTCTTT
CASSPLQGLNTEAFF
>.|TRBV9|.|TRBJ2-1
TGTGCCAGCAGCTCCCGCGGCGAGCAGTTCTTC
CASSSRGEQFF
>few|TRBV25-1|.|TRBJ1-5
TGTGCCAGCAACGGTTACAATCAGCCCCAGCATTTT
CASNGYNQPQHF
>.|TRBV25-1|.|TRBJ1-5
TGTGCCAGCAGTGAAGGGGGGGCATTCAATCAGCCCCAGCATTTT
CASSEGGAFNQPQHF
>.|TRBV19|.|TRBJ2-7
TGTGCCAGTAGTATTGGGACTGGGTACTACGAGCAGTACTTC
CASSIGTGYYEQYF
>.|TRBV7-8|.|TRBJ1-2
TGTGCCAGCAGCTCCGGGGGGAACTATGGCTACACCTTC
CASSSGGNYGYTF
>.|TRBV28|.|TRBJ2-3
TGTGCCAGCAGTTTTGGTGGGGGGGCAAGCACAGATACGCAGTATTTT
CASSFGGGASTDTQYF
>.|TRBV4-1|.|TRBJ2-2
TGCGCCAGCAGCATCCTGAGAGAGAACACCGGGGAGCTGTTTTTT
CASSILRENTGELFF
>.|TRBV7-7|TRBD2|TRBJ2-1
TGTGCCAGCAGCTTTGGGACTAGCGGTCTCAATGAGCAGTTCTTC
CASSFGTSGLNEQFF
>.|TRBV9|TRBD1|TRBJ2-7
TGTGCCAGCAGCGTAGCCGGGACAGGGGCTCCAGAGCAGTACTTC
CASSVAGTGAPEQYF
>.|TRBV15|TRBD1|TRBJ1-1
TGTGCCACCAGCAGAGATATATTGACAGGGGATGGCACTGAAGCTTTCTTT
CATSRDILTGDGTEAFF
>.|TRBV30|TRBD1|TRBJ1-5
TGTGCCTGGAGTGTAAGGGGGCAAGGTAATCAGCCCCAGCATTTT
CAWSVRGQGNQPQHF
>once|TRBV28|.|TRBJ1-5
TGTGCCAGCAGTTACGCGGGTCAGCCCCAGCATTTT
CASSYAGQPQHF
>.|TRBV5-6|TRBD2|TRBJ2-1
TGTGCCAGCATCACCGGGGGGAAATCCTACAATGAGCAGTTCTTC
CASITGGKSYNEQFF
>.|TRBV27|TRBD2|TRBJ2-2
TGTGCCAGCGCCCGACTAGCGAGCACCGGGGAGCTGTTTTTT
CASARLASTGELFF
>.|TRBV11-2|TRBD2|TRBJ2-5
TGTGCCACCTCGGCCCTAGCGGGGGGGGCCCAGTACTTC
CATSALAGGAQYF
>.|TRBV19|.|TRBJ1-5
TGTGCCAGTAGCCAACAGGGACATCAGCCCCAGCATTTT
CASSQQGHQPQHF
>.|TRBV19|.|TRBJ1-1
TGTGCCAGTAGTATGTTCCGCGAGGAAGCTTTCTTT
CASSMFREEAFF
>.|TRBV2|.|TRBJ2-7
TGTGCCAGCAGTGAACAGGGCGAAATGTACGAGCAGTACTTC
CASSEQGEMYEQYF
>.|TRBV5-1|TRBD2|TRBJ2-3
TGCGCCAGCAGCTTGGCTAGCGGATACACAGATACGCAGTATTTT
CASSLASGYTDTQYF
>.|TRBV6-5|.|TRBJ2-5
TGTGCCAGCAGTCTAAACCAAGAGACCCAGTACTTC
CASSLNQETQYF
>.|TRBV6-5|TRBD1|TRBJ2-7
TGTGCCAGCAGTCCCCCAACAGGGGGAGGTTACGAGCAGTACTTC
CASSPPTGGGYEQYF
>.|TRBV7-2|.|TRBJ2-7
TGTGCCAGCAGCTTATCCCAGGGTCCCTCCTACGAGCAGTACTTC
CASSLSQGPSYEQYF
>.|TRBV11-2|TRBD2|TRBJ2-7
TGTGCCAGCAGCTTAGAAGCGGGAGGGCCTGGCGAGCAGTACTTC
CASSLEAGGPGEQYF
>.|TRBV18|.|TRBJ1-2
TGTGCCAGCTCACCGCTCCGGGACATTCTGGGGTTCTATGGCTACACCTTC
CASSPLRDILGFYGYTF
>.|TRBV7-9|.|TRBJ1-5
TGTGCCAGCAGCTTAGGCAGGGACAATCAGCCCCAGCATTTT
CASSLGRDNQPQHF
>.|TRBV7-8|.|TRBJ1-4
TGTGCCAGCACGTCCTTCTGGGAGGGGGAAAAACTGTTTTTT
CASTSFWEGEKLFF
>once|TRBV5-5|TRBD1|TRBJ2-7
TGTGCCAGCAGCTTTATGTGGACAGGCTACGAGCAGTACTTC
CASSFMWTGYEQYF
>.|TRBV28|TRBD2|TRBJ2-7
TGTGCCAGCAGTTCATCCGGACTAGCGGTATCCTACGAGCAGTACTTC
CASSSSGLAVSYEQYF
>.|TRBV4-1|.|TRBJ2-7
TGCGCCAGCAGCCAAGTAGGAGGGCAGGGATCGGTCGAGCAGTACTTC
CASSQVGGQGSVEQYF
>.|TRBV19|TRBD2|TRBJ2-7
TGTGCCAGTAGCCGGGGGACTAGCGGGAGTTTTGGTTTCTACGAGCAGTACTTC
CASSRGTSGSFGFYEQYF
>.|TRBV4-1|TRBD2|TRBJ2-1
TGCGCCAGCAGCCCAGCCGGGGGGGTGAATGAGCAGTTCTTC
CASSPAGGVNEQFF
>.|TRBV5-6|TRBD1|TRBJ2-7
TGTGCCAGCAGCTTGGTGGCACAGGGGGCCTACGAGCAGTACTTC
CASSLVAQGAYEQYF
>.|TRBV6-1|.|TRBJ2-3
TGTGCCAGCAGTGAATGGGACAACACAGATACGCAGTATTTT
CASSEWDNTDTQYF
>.|TRBV10-1|TRBD2|TRBJ2-7
TGCGCCAGCAGTGAACAAGGTGCGGGGGGGCCTAAAGAGCAGTACTTC
CASSEQGAGGPKEQYF
>.|TRBV19|TRBD1|TRBJ2-7
TGTGCCAGTAGCCGGGACAGGGAGGACGAGCAGTACTTC
CASSRDREDEQYF